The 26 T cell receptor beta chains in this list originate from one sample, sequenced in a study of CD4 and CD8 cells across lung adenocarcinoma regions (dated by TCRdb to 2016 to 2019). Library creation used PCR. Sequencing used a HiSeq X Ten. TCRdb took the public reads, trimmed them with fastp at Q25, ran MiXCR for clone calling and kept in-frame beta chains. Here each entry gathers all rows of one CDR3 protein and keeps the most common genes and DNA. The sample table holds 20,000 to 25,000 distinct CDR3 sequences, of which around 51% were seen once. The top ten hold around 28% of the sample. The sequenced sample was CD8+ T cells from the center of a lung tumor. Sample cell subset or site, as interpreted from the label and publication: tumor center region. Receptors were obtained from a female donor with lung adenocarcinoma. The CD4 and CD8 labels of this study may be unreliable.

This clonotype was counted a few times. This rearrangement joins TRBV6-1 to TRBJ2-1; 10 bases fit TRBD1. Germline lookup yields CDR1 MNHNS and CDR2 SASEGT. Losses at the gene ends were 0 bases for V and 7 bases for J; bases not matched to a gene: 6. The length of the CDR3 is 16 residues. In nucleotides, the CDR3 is TGTGCCAGCAGTGAAGCCGGGACAGGGGTAAGGAATGAGCAGTTCTTC. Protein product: CASSEAGTGVRNEQFF.

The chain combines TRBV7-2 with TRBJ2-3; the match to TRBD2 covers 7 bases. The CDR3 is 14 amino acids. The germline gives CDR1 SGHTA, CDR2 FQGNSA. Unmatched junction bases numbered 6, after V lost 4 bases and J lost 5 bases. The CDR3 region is CASSSGLVVDTQYF. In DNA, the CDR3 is TGTGCCAGCAGCTCAGGACTAGTTGTAGATACGCAGTATTTT.

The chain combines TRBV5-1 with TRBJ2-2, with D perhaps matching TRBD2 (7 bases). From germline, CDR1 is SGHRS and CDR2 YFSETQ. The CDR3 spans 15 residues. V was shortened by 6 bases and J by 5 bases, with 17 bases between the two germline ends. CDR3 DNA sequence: TGCGCCAGCACCCGTACGGGGGGCGAGACCGGGGAGCTGTTTTTT. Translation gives CASTRTGGETGELFF.

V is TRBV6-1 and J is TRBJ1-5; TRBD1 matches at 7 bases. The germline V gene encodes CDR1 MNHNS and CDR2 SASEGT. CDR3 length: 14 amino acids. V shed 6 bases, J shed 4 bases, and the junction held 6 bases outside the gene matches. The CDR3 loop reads CASRAGGLNQPQHF. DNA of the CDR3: TGTGCCAGCAGGGCAGGGGGTTTGAATCAGCCCCAGCATTTT.

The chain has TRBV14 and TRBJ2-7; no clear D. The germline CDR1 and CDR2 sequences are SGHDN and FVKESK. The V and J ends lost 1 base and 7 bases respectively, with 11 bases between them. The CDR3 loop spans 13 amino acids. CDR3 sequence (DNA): TGTGCCAGCAGCCAAGGGGTCTGGGCGGAGCAGTACGTC. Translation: CASSQGVWAEQYV.

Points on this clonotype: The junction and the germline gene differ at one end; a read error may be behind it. Here the CDR3 DNA reads TGCGCCGGGAGTCCAGGGGGCGGGCACACAGAGACCCAGTACTTT. It is translated as CAGSPGGGHTETQYF. V and J are TRBV10-1 and TRBJ2-5; TRBD1 agrees at 8 bases. The CDR3 runs 15 residues. Germline loops: CDR1 WNHNN, CDR2 SYGVQD (reference sequence).

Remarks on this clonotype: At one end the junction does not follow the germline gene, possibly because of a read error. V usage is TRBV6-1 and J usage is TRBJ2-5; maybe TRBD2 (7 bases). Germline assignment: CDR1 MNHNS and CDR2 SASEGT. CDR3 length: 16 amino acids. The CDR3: CASGGGGGRDQETQYF. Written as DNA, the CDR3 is TGTGCCAGCGGGGGGGGGGGGGGCCGGGACCAAGAGACGCAGTACTTC.

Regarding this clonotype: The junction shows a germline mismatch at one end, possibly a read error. CDR3 in amino acids: CASSRGSGVGGKNMQYF. CDR3 in DNA: TGTGCCAGCAGCCGCGGCTCGGGGGTGGGAGGCAAAAATATGCAGTATTTC. The chain links TRBV6-1 to TRBJ2-4, with D perhaps TRBD2 (6 bases). Germline CDR1 and CDR2: MNHNS and SASEGT. The CDR3 is 17 amino acids.

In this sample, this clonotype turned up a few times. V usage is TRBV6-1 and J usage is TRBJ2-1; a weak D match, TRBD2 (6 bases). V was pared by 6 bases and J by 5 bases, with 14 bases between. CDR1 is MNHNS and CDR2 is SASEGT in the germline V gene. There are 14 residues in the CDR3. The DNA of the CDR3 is TGTGCCAGCAGGAGGGGAGGATCTGACAATGAGCAGTTCTTC. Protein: CASRRGGSDNEQFF.

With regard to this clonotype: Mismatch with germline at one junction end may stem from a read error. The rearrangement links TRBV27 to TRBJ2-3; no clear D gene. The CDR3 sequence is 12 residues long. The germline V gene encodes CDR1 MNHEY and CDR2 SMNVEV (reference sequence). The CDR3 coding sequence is TGTGCCAGGCGTTCCGCCAAAAACACGCAGTATTTC. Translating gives CARRSAKNTQYF.

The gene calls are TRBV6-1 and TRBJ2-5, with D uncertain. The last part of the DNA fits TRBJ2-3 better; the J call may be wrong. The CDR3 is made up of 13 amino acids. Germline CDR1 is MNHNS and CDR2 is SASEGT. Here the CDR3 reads CASRRPGQETQYF. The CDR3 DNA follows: TGTGCCAGCAGACGCCCTGGCCAAGAGACCCAGTATTTT.

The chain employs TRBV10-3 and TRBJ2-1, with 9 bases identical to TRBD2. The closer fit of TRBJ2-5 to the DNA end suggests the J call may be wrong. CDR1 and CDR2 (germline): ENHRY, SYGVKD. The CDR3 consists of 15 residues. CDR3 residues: CATARAREGPETQYF. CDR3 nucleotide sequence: TGTGCCACGGCTAGGGCGCGGGAGGGCCCTGAGACCCAGTACTTC.

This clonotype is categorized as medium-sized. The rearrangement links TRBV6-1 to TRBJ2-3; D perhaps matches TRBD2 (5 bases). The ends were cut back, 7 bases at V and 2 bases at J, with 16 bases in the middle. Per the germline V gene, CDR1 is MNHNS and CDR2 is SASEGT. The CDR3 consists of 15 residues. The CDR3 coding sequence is TGTGCCAGCACCCTAAAAGGACTTCTCACAGATACGCAGTATTTT. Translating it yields CASTLKGLLTDTQYF.

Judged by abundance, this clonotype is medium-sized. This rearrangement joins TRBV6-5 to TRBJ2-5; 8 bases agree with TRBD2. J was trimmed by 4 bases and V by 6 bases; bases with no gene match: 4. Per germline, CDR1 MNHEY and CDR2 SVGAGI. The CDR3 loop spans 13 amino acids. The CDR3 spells CASRPSGGETQYF. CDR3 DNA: TGTGCCAGCAGACCCAGCGGGGGAGAGACCCAGTACTTC.

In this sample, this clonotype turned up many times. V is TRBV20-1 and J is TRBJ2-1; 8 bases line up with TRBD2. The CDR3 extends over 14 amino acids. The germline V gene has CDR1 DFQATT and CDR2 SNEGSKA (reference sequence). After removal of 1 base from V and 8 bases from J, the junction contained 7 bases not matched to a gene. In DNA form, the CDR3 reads TGCAGTGCTAGAGGGTCTAGCGGGTATGATGAGCAGTTCTTC. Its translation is CSARGSSGYDEQFF.

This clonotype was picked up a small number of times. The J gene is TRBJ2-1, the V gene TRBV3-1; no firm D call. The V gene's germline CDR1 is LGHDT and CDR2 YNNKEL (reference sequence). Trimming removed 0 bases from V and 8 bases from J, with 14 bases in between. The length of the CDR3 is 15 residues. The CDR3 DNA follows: TGTGCCAGCAGCCAAGACCCACAGACTGCGGATGAGCAGTTCTTC. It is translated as CASSQDPQTADEQFF.

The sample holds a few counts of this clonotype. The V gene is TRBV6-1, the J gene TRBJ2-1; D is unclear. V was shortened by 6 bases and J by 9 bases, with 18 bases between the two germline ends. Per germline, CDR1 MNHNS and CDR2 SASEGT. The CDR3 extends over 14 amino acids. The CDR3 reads CASSDAARRGEQFF. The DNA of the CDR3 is TGTGCCAGCAGCGACGCGGCCCGCCGCGGTGAGCAGTTCTTC.

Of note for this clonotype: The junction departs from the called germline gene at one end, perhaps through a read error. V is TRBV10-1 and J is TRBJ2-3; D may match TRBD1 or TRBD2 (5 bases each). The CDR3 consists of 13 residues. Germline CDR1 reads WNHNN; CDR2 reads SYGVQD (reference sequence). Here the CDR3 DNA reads TGCGCCAGGGGACGGGGTGCCACAGATACGCAGTATTTC. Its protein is CARGRGATDTQYF.

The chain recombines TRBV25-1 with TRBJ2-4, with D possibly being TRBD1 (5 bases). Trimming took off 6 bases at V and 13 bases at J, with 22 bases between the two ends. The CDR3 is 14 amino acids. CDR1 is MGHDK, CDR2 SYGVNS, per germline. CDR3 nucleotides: TGTGCCAGCAGGGGGCTGAGCGCCACAAACACGCAGTACTTC. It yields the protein CASRGLSATNTQYF.

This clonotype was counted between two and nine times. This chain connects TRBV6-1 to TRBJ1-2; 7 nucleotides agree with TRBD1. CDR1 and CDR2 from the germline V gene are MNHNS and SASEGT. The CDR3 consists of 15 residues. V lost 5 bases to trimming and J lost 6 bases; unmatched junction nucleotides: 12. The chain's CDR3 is CASSPGTAGRDGYTF. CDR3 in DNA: TGTGCCAGCAGTCCGGGGACAGCCGGGAGGGATGGCTACACCTTC.

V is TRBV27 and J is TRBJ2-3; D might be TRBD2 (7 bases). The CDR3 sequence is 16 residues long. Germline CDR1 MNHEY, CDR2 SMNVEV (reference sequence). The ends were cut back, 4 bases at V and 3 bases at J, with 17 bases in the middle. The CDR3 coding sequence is TGTGCCAGCAGTTCCTGGGGGGGCGGGAGTACAGATACGCAGTATTTT. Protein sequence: CASSSWGGGSTDTQYF.

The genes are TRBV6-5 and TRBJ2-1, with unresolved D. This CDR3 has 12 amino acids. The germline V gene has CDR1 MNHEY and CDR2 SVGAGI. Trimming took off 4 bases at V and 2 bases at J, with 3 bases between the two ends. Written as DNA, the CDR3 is TGTGCCAGCAGTTCCCCCTACAATGAGCAGTTCTTC. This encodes CASSSPYNEQFF.

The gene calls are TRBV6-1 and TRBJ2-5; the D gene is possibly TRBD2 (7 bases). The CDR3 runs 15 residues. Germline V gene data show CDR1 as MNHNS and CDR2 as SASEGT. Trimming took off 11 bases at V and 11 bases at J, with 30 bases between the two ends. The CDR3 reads CAASGGGGDQEIQYF. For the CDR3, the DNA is TGTGCCGCGAGTGGCGGGGGCGGTGACCAAGAGATTCAGTACTTC.

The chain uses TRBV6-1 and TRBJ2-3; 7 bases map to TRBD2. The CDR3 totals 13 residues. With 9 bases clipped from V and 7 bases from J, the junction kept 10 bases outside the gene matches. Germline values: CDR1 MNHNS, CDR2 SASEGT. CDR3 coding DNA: TGTGCCAGGAGGGAGGGAGTCAAAAATACGCAGTATTTT. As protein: CARREGVKNTQYF.

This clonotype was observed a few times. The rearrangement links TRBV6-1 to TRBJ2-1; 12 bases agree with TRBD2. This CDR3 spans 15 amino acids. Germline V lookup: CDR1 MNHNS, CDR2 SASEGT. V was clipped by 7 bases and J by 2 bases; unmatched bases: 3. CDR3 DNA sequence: TGTGCCAGCAAAGGACTAGCGGGACCCTACAATGAGCAGTTCTTC. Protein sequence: CASKGLAGPYNEQFF.

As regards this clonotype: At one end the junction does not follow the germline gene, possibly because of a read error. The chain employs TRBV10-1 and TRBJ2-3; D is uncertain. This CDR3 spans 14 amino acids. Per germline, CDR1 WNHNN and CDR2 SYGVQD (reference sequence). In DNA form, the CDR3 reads TGCGCCAGCAGTGATCCGAGGCGCACAGATATGCAGTATTTC. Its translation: CASSDPRRTDMQYF.